This note documents a single T cell receptor (beta chain) sequence. This specimen belongs to a study of blood T cell repertoires in COVID-19. Assay used: immunoSEQ multiplex PCR; TCRdb lists only in-frame clones, some missing. The data contain some 100,000 clones, over 75% of them singletons. This sequence originates from a woman aged 60-75 years with acute or convalescent COVID-19. Sequencing was carried out using peripheral blood.

The chain's CDR3 is CASSPVPGAAGTGELFF. The CDR3 region has the DNA TGCGCCAGCAGCCCAGTACCAGGGGCGGCGGGCACCGGGGAGCTGTTTTTT. The chain employs TRBV5-1 and TRBJ2-2, with D maybe TRBD1 (6 bases). The CDR3 length is 17 residues. Germline values: CDR1 SGHRS, CDR2 YFSETQ. Trimming pared 4 bases from V and 4 bases from J, leaving 20 bases between.